This T cell receptor (beta chain) was identified in a study of cytomegalovirus exposure and HLA in healthy donors. Study details: Early released data had tens of millions of unique TCRs, all coming from HLA-typed donors.

Overall study results and limits: Presence/absence analyses assumed roughly uniform sequencing depth across donors, which may not hold. Common viral pathogens seemed, in a later analysis, to connect with several of the most significant clusters. In all likelihood, a cluster of highly shared sequence variants was a sequencing artifact.

Comments on this clone: Its target is not known.

In the PCR, 60 Vbeta and 13 Jbeta primers were used. Data came from immunoSEQ multiplex PCR; TCRdb stores just in-frame clones and leaves some out. The sample holds some 150,000 clones; 82% are singletons and the top ten take approximately 1.6%. The CDR3 totals 11 residues. Germline CDR1 SGHAT, CDR2 FQDESV (reference sequence). V lost 10 bases, J lost 7 bases, and 14 bases lay in between. The chain uses TRBV11-1 and TRBJ2-7; unclear D gene. The sample was PBMCs. The TCR comes from a male donor in good health and CMV-seronegative. DNA of the CDR3: TGTGCCACCTCCCACGGTCTTGAGCAGTACTTC. Protein: CATSHGLEQYF.